One and the same sample provided the 16 T cell receptor beta chains below, sequenced in a study of T-cell reconstitution after alpha-beta-depleted transplantation in children. Study outcomes and limitations: Most T-cell counts and diversity one year after the transplant came from T cells that were newly produced.

TCRbeta library construction was performed incorporating unique molecular identifiers. TCRdb recomputed calls from the PCR reads with MiXCR, one row per CDR3 protein. Of about 300,000 distinct CDR3 sequences in the sample, almost 8% are singletons; the top ten hold 8.5% to 9.5%. These receptors lack a known antigen. The specimen was peripheral blood, collected 360 days after TCRalphabeta/CD19-depleted stem cell transplant. The receptors here all came from a female patient between 2 and 15 years old who had a stem cell transplant for Fanconi anemia, so the T cells may come from the graft donor.

This clonotype was detected ten times or more. The chain has TRBV20-1 and TRBJ2-5; 9 positions agree with TRBD2. The CDR3 contains 16 residues. V trimming: 0 bases; J trimming: 4 bases; junction bases outside the gene matches: 9. The germline V gene encodes CDR1 DFQATT and CDR2 SNEGSKA (reference sequence). The CDR3 loop reads CSARDLPSGDLETQYF. DNA of the CDR3: TGCAGTGCTAGAGATCTTCCTAGCGGGGACCTAGAGACCCAGTACTTC.

This clonotype was detected a few times. The chain employs TRBV12-3 or TRBV12-4 and TRBJ1-1; 8 bases line up with TRBD1. The CDR3 loop spans 16 amino acids. V shed 4 bases and J 2 bases; nucleotides not matched to a gene: 9. CDR3 nucleotides: TGTGCCAGCAGTTCTCCTCAGGGGGCTTTAAACACTGAAGCTTTCTTT. Residues: CASSSPQGALNTEAFF.

This clonotype has a count of ten or more. The CDR3 loop reads CASSPTGTVDTQYF. CDR3 nucleotide sequence: TGTGCCAGCAGCCCCACAGGGACAGTAGATACGCAGTATTTT. V and J are TRBV7-9 and TRBJ2-3; TRBD1 aligns across 7 bases. CDR1 and CDR2 (germline): SEHNR, FQNEAQ (reference sequence). The CDR3 has 14 residues. V was clipped by 5 bases and J by 5 bases; unmatched bases: 7.

This clonotype was counted many times. The chain uses TRBV20-1 and TRBJ1-1; D remains unclear. CDR1 and CDR2 from the germline V gene are DFQATT and SNEGSKA (reference sequence). The germline V and J ends were trimmed by 2 bases and 7 bases, with 11 bases remaining between them. The CDR3 runs to 12 residues. CDR3: CSARSLRGEAFF. CDR3 nucleotide sequence: TGCAGTGCTAGAAGCCTCCGAGGTGAAGCTTTCTTT.

The chain combines TRBV6-1 with TRBJ2-5; 10 bases match TRBD2. J gave up 4 bases and V 1 base, and 15 bases lay outside the gene matches. This CDR3 is built from 19 residues. Germline-derived CDR1 and CDR2 are MNHNS and SASEGT. DNA for the CDR3: TGTGCCAGCAGTGAAGATCTAATAGGGTTAGCGGGGGGCGCAGAGACCCAGTACTTC. Protein product: CASSEDLIGLAGGAETQYF.

This clonotype was counted many times. The chain is built from TRBV5-1 and TRBJ2-7; D is unclear. V gave up 5 bases and J gave up 2 bases, with 17 bases separating them. The CDR3 contains 15 residues. Germline CDR1 SGHRS, CDR2 YFSETQ. The CDR3 is CASRPNVANPYEQYF. In DNA, the CDR3 is TGCGCCAGCAGACCTAACGTAGCTAACCCCTACGAGCAGTACTTC.

This clonotype has at least ten counts. The chain carries TRBV9 and TRBJ1-2; 8 nucleotides match TRBD1. The trim removed 1 base at V and 7 bases at J, leaving 9 bases unmatched. This CDR3 spans 15 amino acids. Germline lookup yields CDR1 SGDLS and CDR2 YYNGEE. Written as DNA, the CDR3 is TGTGCCAGCAGCGTATACCCCACAGGGGGTGGTGGCTACACCTTC. Protein sequence: CASSVYPTGGGGYTF.

This clonotype showed up many times. The chain combines TRBV3-1 with TRBJ2-7; 8 bases match TRBD2. The CDR3 length is 12 residues. V was clipped by 8 bases and J by 3 bases; unmatched bases: 3. Germline loops: CDR1 LGHDT, CDR2 YNNKEL (reference sequence). CDR3 DNA sequence: TGTGCCAGCGGGACTAGTTACTACGAGCAGTACTTC. This sequence encodes CASGTSYYEQYF.

Comments on this clonotype: Being one base from a much bigger clone, this may be a read error. The CDR3 does not end in the conserved phenylalanine or tryptophan, so this is likely a read error. The V and J genes are TRBV15 and TRBJ1-5, with D possibly being TRBD1 (5 bases). V gave up 3 bases and J gave up 4 bases, with 13 bases separating them. The CDR3 loop spans 15 amino acids. CDR1 and CDR2 (germline): LNHNV, YYDKDF (reference sequence). CDR3 protein: CATSRRVDSNQPQHY. CDR3 DNA: TGTGCCACCAGCAGGCGAGTAGACAGTAATCAGCCCCAGCATTAT.

This rearrangement joins TRBV5-3 to TRBJ1-1, with D uncertain. TRBV5-3 is flagged as an ORF with uncertain function. With 0 bases removed from V and 2 bases from J, the gap between germline ends came to 8 bases. The CDR3 spans 14 residues. As DNA, the CDR3 is TGTGCCAGAAGCTTGGTTTGGGGTAACACTGAAGCTTTCTTT. Translating it yields CARSLVWGNTEAFF.

This clonotype was seen repeatedly, ten times or more. The chain joins TRBV11-2 to TRBJ2-3, with D possibly matching TRBD1 (6 bases). The CDR3 sequence is 15 residues long. The germline V gene has CDR1 SGHAT and CDR2 FQNNGV. V lost 5 bases to trimming and J lost 2 bases, with 14 bases between them. The CDR3 bases are TGTGCCAGCAGCCTCTTCGGGGACAACACAGATACGCAGTATTTT. Translated: CASSLFGDNTDTQYF.

This clonotype was detected only a few times. The V call is TRBV14, the J call TRBJ1-6, with a possible D match to TRBD1 (5 bases). Per the germline V gene, CDR1 is SGHDN and CDR2 is FVKESK. The CDR3 length is 13 residues. The V end lost 8 bases, the J end lost 7 bases, and 12 bases lay between the germline ends. The CDR3 DNA reads TGTGCCAGCCGGCCAGGGTTGAATTCACCCCTCCACTTT. Protein sequence: CASRPGLNSPLHF. The variable domain in full, with the rest retrieved from reference TRBV14 and TRBJ1-6, is EAGVTQFPSHSVIEKGQTVTLRCDPISGHDNLYWYRRVMGKEIKFLLHFVKESKQDESGMPNNRFLAERTGGTYSTLKVQPAELEDSGVYFCASRPGLNSPLHFGNGTRLTVT.

This clonotype was observed at least ten times. The V and J genes are TRBV28 and TRBJ2-2, with a weak D call TRBD2 (5 bases). This CDR3 is built from 15 residues. Trimming pared 3 bases from V and 1 base from J, leaving 9 bases between. CDR1 and CDR2 (germline): MDHEN, SYDVKM. CDR3 in amino acids: CASSFSRENTGELFF. The CDR3, as DNA: TGTGCCAGCAGTTTTTCTCGGGAGAACACCGGGGAGCTGTTTTTT. Full variable domain (outside the CDR3, taken from reference TRBV28 and TRBJ2-2): DVKVTQSSRYLVKRTGEKVFLECVQDMDHENMFWYRQDPGLGLRLIYFSYDVKMKEKGDIPEGYSVSREKKERFSLILESASTNQTSMYLCASSFSRENTGELFFGEGSRLTVL.

Ten or more counts support this clonotype. The chain couples TRBV18 to TRBJ1-3; 7 bases map to TRBD1. Germline V gene lookup returns CDR1 KGHSH and CDR2 LQKENI. Germline trimming cut 4 bases from V and 3 bases from J; bases unmatched to any gene: 6. This CDR3 has 15 amino acids. CDR3 coding DNA: TGTGCCAGCTCACTACTAACAGGGGATGGAAACACCATATATTTT. Its protein is CASSLLTGDGNTIYF.

This clonotype has ten or more counts. This chain joins TRBV10-3 and TRBJ2-3, with no clear D. V was trimmed by 3 bases and J by 3 bases, leaving 10 bases between them. Germline V gives CDR1 ENHRY, CDR2 SYGVKD. The CDR3 length is 14 residues. Here the CDR3 reads CAISDFGRTDTQYF. CDR3 DNA sequence: TGTGCCATCAGTGACTTCGGACGGACAGATACGCAGTATTTT.

This clonotype was seen repeatedly, ten times or more. The gene calls are TRBV12-3 or TRBV12-4 and TRBJ2-4, with D hard to call. Trimming removed 1 base from V and 1 base from J, with 14 bases in between. This CDR3 comprises 17 residues. CDR3 sequence reads: CASSLGAGASAKNIQYF. For the CDR3, the DNA is TGTGCCAGCAGTTTAGGGGCCGGCGCTAGTGCCAAAAACATTCAGTACTTC.